The rows below give T cell receptor beta chains drawn from one sample of a study of regulatory T cells in long-lasting Graves disease. One entry per CDR3 protein, called by TCRdb with MiXCR from the multiplex PCR reads. The repertoire holds about 220,000 distinct CDR3 sequences, approximately 18% seen once, with roughly 12% in the top ten. The same sample was also used in a study of T cells in Graves' hyperthyroidism and ophthalmopathy.

The specimen was peripheral blood mononuclear cells (PBMCs), collected at new diagnosis, from a patient treated with antithyroid drugs. The receptors originated from a woman in her 30s with Graves disease. CDR3s include the opening cysteine and the closing phenylalanine or tryptophan. Each record gives: D gene, V gene, J gene, clone size, CDR3 protein, CDR3 DNA. A D gene is named only where the DNA matches it firmly. The size entry is marked missing in some rows and otherwise reads once, few, many or a size class.

D: .
V: TRBV4-1
J: TRBJ2-7
size: many
CDR3: CASSQDRYLLYF
DNA: TGTGCCAGCAGCCAAGATAGATACCTACTGTACTTC

D: .
V: TRBV10-2
J: TRBJ2-3
size: .
CDR3: CASSLPVPTSTDTQYF
DNA: TGCGCCAGCAGTTTGCCCGTGCCCACTAGCACAGATACGCAGTATTTT

D: .
V: TRBV4-1
J: TRBJ1-3
size: .
CDR3: CASSQGPPGLGGNTIYF
DNA: TGCGCCAGCAGCCAAGGTCCCCCGGGACTGGGAGGAAACACCATATATTTT

D: .
V: TRBV2
J: TRBJ1-6
size: many
CDR3: CASSVGRDSPLHF
DNA: TGTGCCAGCAGTGTGGGACGGGATTCACCCCTCCACTTT

D: .
V: TRBV30
J: TRBJ1-5
size: many
CDR3: CAWRPTTGGHFSNQPQHF
DNA: TGTGCCTGGAGACCAACGACGGGAGGGCATTTTAGCAATCAGCCCCAGCATTTT

D: .
V: TRBV19
J: TRBJ1-6
size: many
CDR3: CASSQNTGPNSPLHF
DNA: TGTGCCAGTAGTCAAAATACAGGGCCTAATTCACCCCTCCACTTT

D: TRBD1
V: TRBV7-9
J: TRBJ2-5
size: .
CDR3: CASSPGTGSHYQETQYF
DNA: TGTGCCAGCAGCCCCGGGACAGGGTCTCACTACCAAGAGACCCAGTACTTC

D: TRBD2
V: TRBV11-3
J: TRBJ2-1
size: many
CDR3: CASSLQAGGKIKEQFF
DNA: TGTGCCAGCAGCTTACAAGCGGGAGGGAAAATAAAGGAGCAGTTCTTC

D: .
V: TRBV19
J: TRBJ2-1
size: few
CDR3: CATSGAWGMREQFF
DNA: TGTGCCACCTCGGGGGCCTGGGGAATGAGGGAGCAGTTCTTC

D: TRBD1
V: TRBV24-1
J: TRBJ1-4
size: many
CDR3: CATSDSQGAVDEKLFF
DNA: TGTGCCACCAGTGATTCACAGGGGGCTGTGGATGAAAAACTGTTTTTT

D: .
V: TRBV3-1
J: TRBJ2-3
size: many
CDR3: CASSPGPSRNTQYF
DNA: TGTGCCAGCAGCCCGGGGCCCTCCCGGAATACGCAGTATTTT

D: .
V: TRBV19
J: TRBJ1-1
size: many
CDR3: CASSTPGTVHTEAFF
DNA: TGTGCCAGTAGTACGCCCGGGACGGTGCACACTGAAGCTTTCTTT

D: TRBD1
V: TRBV6-5
J: TRBJ1-2
size: many
CDR3: CASSWDRGPRGYTF
DNA: TGTGCCAGCAGTTGGGACAGGGGGCCGCGTGGCTACACCTTC

D: TRBD1
V: TRBV9
J: TRBJ2-2
size: many
CDR3: CASAGGLNTGELFF
DNA: TGTGCCAGCGCAGGGGGCTTGAACACCGGGGAGCTGTTTTTT

D: TRBD1
V: TRBV12-3/TRBV12-4
J: TRBJ1-5
size: .
CDR3: CASSTTGKSQPQHF
DNA: TGTGCCAGCAGCACGACAGGGAAGTCTCAGCCCCAGCATTTT

D: TRBD2
V: TRBV27
J: TRBJ2-3
size: many
CDR3: CASSLRPPTGGVADTQYF
DNA: TGTGCCAGCAGTTTAAGACCCCCAACGGGAGGTGTCGCAGATACGCAGTATTTT

D: TRBD1
V: TRBV29-1
J: TRBJ1-4
size: many
CDR3: CSVAGRGHEKLFF
DNA: TGCAGCGTAGCGGGCAGGGGGCATGAAAAACTGTTTTTT